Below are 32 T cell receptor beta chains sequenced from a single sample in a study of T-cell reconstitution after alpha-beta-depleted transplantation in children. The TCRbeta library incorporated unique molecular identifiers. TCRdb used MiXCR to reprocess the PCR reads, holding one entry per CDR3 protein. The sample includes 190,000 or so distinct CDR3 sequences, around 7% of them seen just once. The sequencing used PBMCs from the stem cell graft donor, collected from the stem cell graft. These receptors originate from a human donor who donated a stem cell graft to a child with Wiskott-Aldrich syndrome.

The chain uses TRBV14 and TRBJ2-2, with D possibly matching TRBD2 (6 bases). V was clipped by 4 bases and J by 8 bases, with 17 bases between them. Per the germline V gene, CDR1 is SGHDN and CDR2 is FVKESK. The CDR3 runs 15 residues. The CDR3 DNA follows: TGTGCCAGCAGCCCCCCGGGGGAGATGGTAGGGGAGCTGTTTTTT. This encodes CASSPPGEMVGELFF.

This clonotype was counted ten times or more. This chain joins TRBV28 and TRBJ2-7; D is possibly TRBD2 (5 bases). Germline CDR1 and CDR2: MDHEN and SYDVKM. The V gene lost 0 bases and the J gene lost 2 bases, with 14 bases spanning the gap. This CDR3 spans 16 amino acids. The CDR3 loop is CASSLWQQRNAYEQYF. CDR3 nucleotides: TGTGCCAGCAGTTTATGGCAACAGCGGAACGCCTACGAGCAGTACTTC. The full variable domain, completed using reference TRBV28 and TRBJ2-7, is DVKVTQSSRYLVKRTGEKVFLECVQDMDHENMFWYRQDPGLGLRLIYFSYDVKMKEKGDIPEGYSVSREKKERFSLILESASTNQTSMYLCASSLWQQRNAYEQYFGPGTRLTVT.

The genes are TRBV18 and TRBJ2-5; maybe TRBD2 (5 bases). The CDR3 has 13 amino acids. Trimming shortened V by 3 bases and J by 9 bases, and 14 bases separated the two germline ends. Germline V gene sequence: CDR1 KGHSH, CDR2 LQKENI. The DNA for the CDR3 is TGTGCCAGCTCACCTTCAGCGGTCCTCTCCCAGTACTTC. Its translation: CASSPSAVLSQYF.

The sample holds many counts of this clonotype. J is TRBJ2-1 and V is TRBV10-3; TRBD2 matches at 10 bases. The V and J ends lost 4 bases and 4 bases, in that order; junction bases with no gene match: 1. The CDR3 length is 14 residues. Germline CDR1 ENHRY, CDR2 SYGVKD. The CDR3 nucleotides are TGTGCCATCAGTGCTAGCGGGGGATACAATGAGCAGTTCTTC. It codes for CAISASGGYNEQFF.

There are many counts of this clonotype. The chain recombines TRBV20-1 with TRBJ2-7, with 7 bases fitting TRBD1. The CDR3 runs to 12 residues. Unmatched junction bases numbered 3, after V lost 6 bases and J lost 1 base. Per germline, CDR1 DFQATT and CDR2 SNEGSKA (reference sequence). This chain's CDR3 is CSARDSSYEQYF. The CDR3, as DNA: TGCAGTGCCAGGGACAGTTCCTACGAGCAGTACTTC.

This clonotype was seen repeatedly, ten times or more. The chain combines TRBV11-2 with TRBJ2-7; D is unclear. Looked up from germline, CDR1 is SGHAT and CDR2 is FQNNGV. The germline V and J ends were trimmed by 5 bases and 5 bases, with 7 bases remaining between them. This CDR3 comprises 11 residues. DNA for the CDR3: TGTGCCAGCAGCCCACGGAACGAGCAGTACTTC. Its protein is CASSPRNEQYF.

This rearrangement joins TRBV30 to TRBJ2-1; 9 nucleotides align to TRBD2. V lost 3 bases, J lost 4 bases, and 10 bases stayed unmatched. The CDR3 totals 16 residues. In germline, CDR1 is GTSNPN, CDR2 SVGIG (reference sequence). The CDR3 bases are TGTGCCTGGAGCCAAGTTAGCGGGGGTCAATACAATGAGCAGTTCTTC. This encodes CAWSQVSGGQYNEQFF.

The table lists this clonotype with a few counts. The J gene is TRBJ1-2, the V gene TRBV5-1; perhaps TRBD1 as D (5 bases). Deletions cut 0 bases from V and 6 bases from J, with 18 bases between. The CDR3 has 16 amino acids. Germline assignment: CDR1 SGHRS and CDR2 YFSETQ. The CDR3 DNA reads TGCGCCAGCAGCTTGGCTGGCGTGCAGGGACGGGATGGCTACACCTTC. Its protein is CASSLAGVQGRDGYTF.

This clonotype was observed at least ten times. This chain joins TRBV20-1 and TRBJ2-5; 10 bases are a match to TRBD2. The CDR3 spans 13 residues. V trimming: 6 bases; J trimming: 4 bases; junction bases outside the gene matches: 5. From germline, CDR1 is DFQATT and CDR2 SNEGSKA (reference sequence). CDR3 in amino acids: CSADSGGVETQYF. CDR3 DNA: TGCAGTGCAGACAGCGGGGGGGTAGAGACCCAGTACTTC.

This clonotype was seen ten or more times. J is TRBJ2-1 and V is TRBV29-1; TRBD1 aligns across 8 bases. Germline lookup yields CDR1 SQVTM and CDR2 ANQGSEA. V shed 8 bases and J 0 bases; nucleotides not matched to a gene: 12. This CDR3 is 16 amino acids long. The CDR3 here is CSPLITGGSSYNEQFF. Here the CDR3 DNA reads TGCAGCCCACTAATAACAGGGGGTAGCTCCTACAATGAGCAGTTCTTC.

This chain's CDR3 is CASSQRTGLEKLFF. The CDR3 coding sequence is TGTGCCAGCAGCCAAAGGACAGGCCTCGAAAAACTGTTTTTT. The V gene is TRBV3-1, the J gene TRBJ1-4; 7 bases fit TRBD1. CDR1 and CDR2 from the germline V gene are LGHDT and YNNKEL (reference sequence). The CDR3 runs 14 residues. Unmatched junction bases numbered 5, after V lost 2 bases and J lost 8 bases.

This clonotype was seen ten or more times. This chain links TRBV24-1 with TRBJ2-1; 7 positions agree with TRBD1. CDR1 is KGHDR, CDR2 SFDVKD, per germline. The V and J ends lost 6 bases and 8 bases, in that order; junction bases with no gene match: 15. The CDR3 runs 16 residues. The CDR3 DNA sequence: TGTGCCACCAGTCCGTCCCCCCCGACAGGGTTCGATGAGCAGTTCTTC. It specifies CATSPSPPTGFDEQFF.

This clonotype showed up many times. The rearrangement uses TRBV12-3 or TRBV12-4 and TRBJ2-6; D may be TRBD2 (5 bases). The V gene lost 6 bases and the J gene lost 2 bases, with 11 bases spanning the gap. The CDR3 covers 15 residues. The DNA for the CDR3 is TGTGCCAGCAGCCTTGGAGGCCCTGGGGCCAACGTCCTGACTTTC. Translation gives CASSLGGPGANVLTF.

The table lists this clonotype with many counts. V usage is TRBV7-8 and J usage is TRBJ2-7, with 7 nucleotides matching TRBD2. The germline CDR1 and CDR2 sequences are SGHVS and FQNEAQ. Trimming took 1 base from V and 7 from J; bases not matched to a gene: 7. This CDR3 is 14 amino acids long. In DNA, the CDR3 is TGTGCCAGCAGCTTAGAGCGGGGCTTGAGGGAGCAGTACTTC. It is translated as CASSLERGLREQYF.

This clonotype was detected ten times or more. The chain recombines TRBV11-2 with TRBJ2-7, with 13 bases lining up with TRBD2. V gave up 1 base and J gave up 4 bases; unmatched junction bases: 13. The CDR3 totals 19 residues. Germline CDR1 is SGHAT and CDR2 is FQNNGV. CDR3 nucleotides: TGTGCCAGCAGCTTAGGAAGGACTAGCGGGAGTAGATCCCTTTACGAGCAGTACTTC. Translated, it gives CASSLGRTSGSRSLYEQYF.

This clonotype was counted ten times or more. The CDR3 loop is CASSYLVSSYNEQFF. The CDR3 DNA reads TGTGCCAGCAGCTATCTAGTAAGCTCCTACAATGAGCAGTTCTTC. V usage is TRBV6-5 and J usage is TRBJ2-1, with D unclear. Germline V lookup: CDR1 MNHEY, CDR2 SVGAGI. The CDR3 sequence is 15 residues long. Trimming stripped 6 bases from V and 0 bases from J, with 12 bases between.

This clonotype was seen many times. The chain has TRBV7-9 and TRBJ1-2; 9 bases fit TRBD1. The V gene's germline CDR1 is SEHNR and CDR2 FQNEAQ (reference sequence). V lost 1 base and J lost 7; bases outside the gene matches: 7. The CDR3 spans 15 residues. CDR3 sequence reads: CASSLGTGTGPGYTF. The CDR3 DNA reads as TGTGCCAGCAGCTTAGGTACCGGGACAGGGCCTGGCTACACCTTC.

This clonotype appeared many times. As DNA, the CDR3 is TGTGCCAGCAGTGGACAGGGACCAGATACGCAGTATTTT. This encodes CASSGQGPDTQYF. V and J are TRBV12-3 or TRBV12-4 and TRBJ2-3; 8 nucleotides align to TRBD1. V shed 5 bases, J shed 4 bases, and the junction held 2 bases outside the gene matches. This CDR3 is built from 13 residues.

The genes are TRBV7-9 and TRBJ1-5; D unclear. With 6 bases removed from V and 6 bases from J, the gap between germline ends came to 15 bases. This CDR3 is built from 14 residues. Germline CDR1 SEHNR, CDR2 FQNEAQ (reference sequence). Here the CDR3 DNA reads TGTGCCAGCAGTAACAGCGGCCTCGTTCAGCCCCAGCATTTT. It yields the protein CASSNSGLVQPQHF.

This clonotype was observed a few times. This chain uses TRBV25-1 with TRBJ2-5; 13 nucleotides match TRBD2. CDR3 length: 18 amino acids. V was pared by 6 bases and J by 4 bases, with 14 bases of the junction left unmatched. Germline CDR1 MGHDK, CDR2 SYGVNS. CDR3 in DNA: TGTGCCAGCAGCGAGGGACTAGCGGGAAGGACGCTAGGAGAGACCCAGTACTTC. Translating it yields CASSEGLAGRTLGETQYF.

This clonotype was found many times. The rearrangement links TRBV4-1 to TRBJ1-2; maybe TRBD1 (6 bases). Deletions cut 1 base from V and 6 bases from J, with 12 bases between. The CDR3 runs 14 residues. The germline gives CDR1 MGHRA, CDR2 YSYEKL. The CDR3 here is CASSQVGRGDGYTF. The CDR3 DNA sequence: TGCGCCAGCAGCCAAGTCGGCAGGGGTGATGGCTACACCTTC.

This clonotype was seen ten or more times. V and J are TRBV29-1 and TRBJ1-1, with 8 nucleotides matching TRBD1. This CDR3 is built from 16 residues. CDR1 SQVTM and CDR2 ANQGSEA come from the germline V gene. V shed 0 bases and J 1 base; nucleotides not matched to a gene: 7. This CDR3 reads CSVEDRWTGRNTEAFF. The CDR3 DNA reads TGCAGCGTTGAAGACCGGTGGACAGGGAGGAACACTGAAGCTTTCTTT.

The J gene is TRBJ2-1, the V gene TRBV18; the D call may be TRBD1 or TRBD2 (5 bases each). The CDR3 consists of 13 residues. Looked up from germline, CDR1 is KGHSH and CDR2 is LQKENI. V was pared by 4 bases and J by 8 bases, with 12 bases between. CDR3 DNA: TGTGCCAGCTCACTTCCAGGGACCGATGAGCAGTTCTTC. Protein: CASSLPGTDEQFF.

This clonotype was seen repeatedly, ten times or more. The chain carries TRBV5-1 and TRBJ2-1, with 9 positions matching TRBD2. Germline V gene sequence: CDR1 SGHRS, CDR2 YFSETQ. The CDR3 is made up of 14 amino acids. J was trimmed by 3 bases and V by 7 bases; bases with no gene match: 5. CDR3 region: CASASGASYNEQFF. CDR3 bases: TGCGCCAGCGCTAGCGGGGCGAGCTACAATGAGCAGTTCTTC.

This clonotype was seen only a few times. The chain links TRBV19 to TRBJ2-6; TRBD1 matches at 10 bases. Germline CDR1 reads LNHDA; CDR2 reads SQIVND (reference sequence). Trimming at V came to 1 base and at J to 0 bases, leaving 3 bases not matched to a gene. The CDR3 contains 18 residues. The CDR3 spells CASSIAGTGASGANVLTF. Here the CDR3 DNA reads TGTGCCAGTAGTATAGCCGGGACAGGGGCCTCTGGGGCCAACGTCCTGACTTTC.

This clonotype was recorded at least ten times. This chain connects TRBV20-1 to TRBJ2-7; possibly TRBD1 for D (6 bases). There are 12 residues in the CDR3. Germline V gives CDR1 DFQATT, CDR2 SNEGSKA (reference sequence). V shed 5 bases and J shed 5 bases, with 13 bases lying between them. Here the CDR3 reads CSAARGNNEQYF. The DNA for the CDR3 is TGCAGTGCTGCCAGGGGCAACAACGAGCAGTACTTC.

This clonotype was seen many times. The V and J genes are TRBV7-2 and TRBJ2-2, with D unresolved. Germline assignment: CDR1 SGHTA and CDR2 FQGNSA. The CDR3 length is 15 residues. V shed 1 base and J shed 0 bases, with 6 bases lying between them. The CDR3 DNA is TGTGCCAGCAGCTTAGTCCTCGCGAACACCGGGGAGCTGTTTTTT. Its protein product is CASSLVLANTGELFF. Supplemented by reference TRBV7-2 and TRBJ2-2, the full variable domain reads GAGVSQSPSNKVTEKGKDVELRCDPISGHTALYWYRQSLGQGLEFLIYFQGNSAPDKSGLPSDRFSAERTGGSVSTLTIQRTQQEDSAVYLCASSLVLANTGELFFGEGSRLTVL.

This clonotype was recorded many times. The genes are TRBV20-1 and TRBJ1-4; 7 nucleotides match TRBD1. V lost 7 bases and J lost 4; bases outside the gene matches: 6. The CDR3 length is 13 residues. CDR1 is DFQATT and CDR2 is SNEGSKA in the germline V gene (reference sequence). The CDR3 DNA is TGCAGTGTTCCGGGACAGTATAATGAAAAACTGTTTTTT. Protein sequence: CSVPGQYNEKLFF.

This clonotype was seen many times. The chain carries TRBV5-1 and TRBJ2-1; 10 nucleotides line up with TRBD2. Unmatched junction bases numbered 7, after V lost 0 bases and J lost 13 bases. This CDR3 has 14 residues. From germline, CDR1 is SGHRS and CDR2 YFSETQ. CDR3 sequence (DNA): TGCGCCAGCAGCTTGGAGGGCCTAGCGGGAGAACAGTTCTTC. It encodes CASSLEGLAGEQFF.

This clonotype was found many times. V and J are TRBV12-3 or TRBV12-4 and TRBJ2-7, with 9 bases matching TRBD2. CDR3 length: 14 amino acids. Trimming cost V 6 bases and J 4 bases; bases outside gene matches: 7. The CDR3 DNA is TGTGCCAGCAGCCTGACTAGCGGAACATACGAGCAGTACTTC. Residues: CASSLTSGTYEQYF.

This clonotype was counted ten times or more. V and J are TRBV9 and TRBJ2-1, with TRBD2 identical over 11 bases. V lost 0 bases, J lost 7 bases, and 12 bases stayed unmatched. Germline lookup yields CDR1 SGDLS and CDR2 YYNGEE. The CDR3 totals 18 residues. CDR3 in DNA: TGTGCCAGCAGCGTAGCCCCTCAACTAGCGGGAGTAGGAAATGAGCAGTTCTTC. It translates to CASSVAPQLAGVGNEQFF.

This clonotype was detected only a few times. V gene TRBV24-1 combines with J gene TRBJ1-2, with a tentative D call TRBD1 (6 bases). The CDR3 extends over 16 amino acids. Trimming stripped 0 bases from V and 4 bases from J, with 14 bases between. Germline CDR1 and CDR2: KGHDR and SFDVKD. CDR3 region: CATSDLRGGGAYGYTF. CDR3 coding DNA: TGTGCCACCAGTGATTTGCGAGGGGGAGGCGCCTATGGCTACACCTTC.